Here is one T cell receptor beta chain with its context. What it binds is not known. The V and J ends lost 0 bases and 2 bases respectively, with 8 bases between them. Per the germline V gene, CDR1 is DFQATT and CDR2 is SNEGSKA (reference sequence). This CDR3 comprises 13 residues. The investigators amplified TCR beta CDR3 regions from RNA transcripts. The primer set for the first-round RT-PCR of the TCR CDR3 was HTBI. MiXCR was run by TCRdb on the multiplex PCR reads, yielding one entry per CDR3 protein. Altogether about 640,000 distinct CDR3 sequences are present, 20% to 25% being singletons, with the ten largest covering roughly 30%. The entry originates in a study of T cells in Graves' hyperthyroidism and ophthalmopathy. Overall study results and limits: Most clonotypes expanded in thyroid above 0.001 were likewise present in blood. The model's output predicted ophthalmopathy at a median of 6.5 months prior to onset.

The sequence was collected from a man aged 25-40 years with Graves' ophthalmopathy. The sequencing input was blood. This chain links TRBV20-1 with TRBJ2-7; D possibly corresponds to TRBD2 (5 bases). CDR3: CSARDGSAYEQYF. DNA of the CDR3: TGCAGTGCTAGAGATGGGAGTGCCTACGAGCAGTACTTC.